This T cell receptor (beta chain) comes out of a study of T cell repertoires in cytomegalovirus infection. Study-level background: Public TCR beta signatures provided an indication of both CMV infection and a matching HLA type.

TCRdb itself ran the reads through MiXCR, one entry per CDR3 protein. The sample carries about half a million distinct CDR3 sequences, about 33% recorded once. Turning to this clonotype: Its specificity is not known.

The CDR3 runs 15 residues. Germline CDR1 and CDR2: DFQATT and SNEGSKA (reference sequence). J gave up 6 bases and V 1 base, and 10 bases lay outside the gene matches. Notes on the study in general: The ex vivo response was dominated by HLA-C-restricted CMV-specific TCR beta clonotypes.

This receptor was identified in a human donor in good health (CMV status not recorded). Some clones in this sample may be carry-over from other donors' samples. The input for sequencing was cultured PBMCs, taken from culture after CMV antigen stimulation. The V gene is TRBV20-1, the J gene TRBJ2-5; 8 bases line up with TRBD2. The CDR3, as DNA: TGCAGTGCTAGAGTGGGGAGCGGGAGTAGGAAGACCCAGTACTTC. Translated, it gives CSARVGSGSRKTQYF.